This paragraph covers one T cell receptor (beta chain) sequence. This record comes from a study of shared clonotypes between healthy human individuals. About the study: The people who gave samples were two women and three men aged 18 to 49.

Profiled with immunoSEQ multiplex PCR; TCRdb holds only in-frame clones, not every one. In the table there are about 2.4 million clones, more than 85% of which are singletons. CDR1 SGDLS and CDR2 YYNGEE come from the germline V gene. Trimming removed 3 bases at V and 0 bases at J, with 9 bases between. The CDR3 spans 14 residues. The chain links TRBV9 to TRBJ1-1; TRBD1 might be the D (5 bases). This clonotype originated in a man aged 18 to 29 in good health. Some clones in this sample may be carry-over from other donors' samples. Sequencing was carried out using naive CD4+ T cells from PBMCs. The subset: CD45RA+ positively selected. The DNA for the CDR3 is TGTGCCAGCAGCGCGGCCAGGGTGAACACTGAAGCTTTCTTT. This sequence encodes CASSAARVNTEAFF.